This T cell receptor (beta chain) appears in the sequencing data of a study of blood T cell repertoires in COVID-19. CDR1 GTSNPN and CDR2 SVGIG come from the germline V gene (reference sequence). Trimming took 4 bases from V and 4 from J, leaving 16 bases between them. The CDR3 length is 14 residues. This table comes from immunoSEQ multiplex PCR, and its TCRdb copy is limited to in-frame clones, with some not included. The sample yields 300,000 or so clones, nearly 90% seen once. V usage is TRBV30 and J usage is TRBJ1-2, with D possibly matching TRBD1 (5 bases). Sequencing was done on a sample of PBMCs or T cells enriched from blood (not recorded which). The receptor's source is a woman aged 30 to 39 who had recovered from COVID-19. CDR3 in DNA: TGTGCCTGGATTCCCCGCGGGGCGTTCTATGGCTACACCTTC. Its protein is CAWIPRGAFYGYTF. Looking up the rest from reference TRBV30 and TRBJ1-2 gives the full variable domain: SQTIHQWPATLVQPVGSPLSLECTVEGTSNPNLYWYRQAAGRGLQLLFYSVGIGQISSEVPQNLSASRPQDRQFILSSKKLLLSDSGFYLCAWIPRGAFYGYTFGSGTRLTVV.